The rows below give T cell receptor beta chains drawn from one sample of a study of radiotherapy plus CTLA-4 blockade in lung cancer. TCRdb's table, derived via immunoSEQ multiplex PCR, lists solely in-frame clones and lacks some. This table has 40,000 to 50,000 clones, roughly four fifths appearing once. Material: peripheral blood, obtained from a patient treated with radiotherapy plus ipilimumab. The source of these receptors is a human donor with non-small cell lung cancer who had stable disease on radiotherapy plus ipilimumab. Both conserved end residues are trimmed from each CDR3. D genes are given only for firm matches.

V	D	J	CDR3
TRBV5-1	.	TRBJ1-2	ASSLAIRGFGGYT
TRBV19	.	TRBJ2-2	ASAGQTNTGELF
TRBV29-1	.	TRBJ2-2	SGSRNTGELF
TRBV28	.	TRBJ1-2	ASSFPRLGRSNYGYT
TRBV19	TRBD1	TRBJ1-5	ASSIDGGKGAGQPQH
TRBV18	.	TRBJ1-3	ASSGGLGILGNTIY
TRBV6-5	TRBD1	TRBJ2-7	ASSSSSGTEIYEQY
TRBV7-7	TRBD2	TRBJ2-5	ASSLGLAGGETQY
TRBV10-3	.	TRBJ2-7	AISSLLRDKEGYEQY
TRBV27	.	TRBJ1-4	ASSFSRANEKLF
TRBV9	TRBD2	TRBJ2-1	ASSASLAGYNEQF
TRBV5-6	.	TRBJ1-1	ASSLLAAGIEAF
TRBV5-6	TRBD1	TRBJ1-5	ASSLGGGRQPQH
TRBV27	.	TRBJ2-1	ASSWGPRDEQF
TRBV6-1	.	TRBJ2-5	ASLLTGPQETQY
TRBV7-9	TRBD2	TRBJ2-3	ASSSTSGRAWDTQY
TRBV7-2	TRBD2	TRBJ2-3	ASSHQSGGAGGTDTQY
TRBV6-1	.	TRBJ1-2	ASSDRGRLYT
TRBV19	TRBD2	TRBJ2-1	ASNSGRAHSYNEQF
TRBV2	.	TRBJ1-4	ASSVDSADEKLF
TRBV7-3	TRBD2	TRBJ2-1	ASSPTSAGEQF
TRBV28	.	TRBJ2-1	ASSPPGTNLNEQF
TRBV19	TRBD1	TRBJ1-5	ASSWGQGSNQPQH
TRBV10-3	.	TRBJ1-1	AIREPRGLRDTEAF
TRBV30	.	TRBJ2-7	AWSVGRVYEQY
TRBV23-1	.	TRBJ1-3	DSPASSGSPSGNTIY
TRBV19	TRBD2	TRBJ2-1	ASRTQSTSYEQF
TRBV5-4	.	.	ASSPRGGGPYEQY
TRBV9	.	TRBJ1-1	ASSANPGDTNTEAF
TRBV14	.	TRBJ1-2	ASSLGTYYGYT
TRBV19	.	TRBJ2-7	ASSKNREGSYEQY
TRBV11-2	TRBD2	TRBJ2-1	ASSLGAGVGEQF
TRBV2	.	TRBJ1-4	ASSGTGSVAEKLF
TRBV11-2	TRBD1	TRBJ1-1	ASSYGTGGTEAF
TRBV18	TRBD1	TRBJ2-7	ASSSGQGYEQY
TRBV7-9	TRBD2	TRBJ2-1	ASSSGTSVNEQF
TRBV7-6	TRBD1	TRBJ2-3	ASSSGQGGTDTQY
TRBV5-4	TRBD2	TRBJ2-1	ASSPPSGSTNEQF
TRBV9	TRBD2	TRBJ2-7	ASSVDGRNEQY
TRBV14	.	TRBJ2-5	ASSLPGSQETQY
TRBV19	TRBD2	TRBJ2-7	ASSSASGTDEQY
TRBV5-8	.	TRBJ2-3	ASTKRGTDTQY
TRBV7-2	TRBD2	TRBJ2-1	ASSPGGTSVNEQF
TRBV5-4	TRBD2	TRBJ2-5	ASSSSLAGGRETQY
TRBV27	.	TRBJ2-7	ASSPTEGRPYEQY
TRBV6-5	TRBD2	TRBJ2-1	ASSYSRAGGEQF
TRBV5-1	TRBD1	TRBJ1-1	ASSLGRQGGEAF
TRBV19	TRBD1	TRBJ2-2	ASSGYLRTGGSSGELF
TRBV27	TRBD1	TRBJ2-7	ASSLGQGRYEQY
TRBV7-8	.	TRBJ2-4	ASSLMPEGNIQY
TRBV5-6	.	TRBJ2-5	ASSLEKGLETQY
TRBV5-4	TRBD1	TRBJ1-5	ATGTDNQPQH